The 26 T cell receptor beta chains below come from one sample, sequenced in a study of PD-L1 blockade in urothelial cancer. The time point was: pretreatment peripheral blood. The table came from immunoSEQ multiplex PCR; TCRdb's copy has only in-frame clones and leaves some out. This table has 90,000 or so clones, around 89% appearing once. Specimen: PBMCs, collected around atezolizumab (anti-PD-L1) treatment. These TCRs come from a man between 60 and 75 years old with urothelial cancer.

The chain links TRBV5-4 to TRBJ2-5, with D possibly being TRBD1 (6 bases). The CDR3 runs 14 residues. V dropped 0 bases and J dropped 2 bases, with 8 bases sitting between them. Looked up from germline, CDR1 is SGHNT and CDR2 is YYREEE (reference sequence). In nucleotides, the CDR3 is TGTGCCAGCAGCTTGGGGACAGAACAAGAGACCCAGTACTTC. Its translation is CASSLGTEQETQYF.

For this clone: The junction and the germline gene differ at one end; a read error may be behind it. The chain links TRBV18 to TRBJ2-5; 9 bases map to TRBD2. CDR3 length: 13 residues. The germline V gene encodes CDR1 KGHSH and CDR2 LQKENI. CDR3 sequence: CASSPGLAGAIHF. Here the CDR3 DNA reads TGTGCCAGCTCACCAGGCTTAGCGGGAGCTATCCACTTC.

Only one count was recorded for this clone. V is TRBV11-2 and J is TRBJ1-1; D is ambiguous. The V gene's germline CDR1 is SGHAT and CDR2 FQNNGV. The V gene lost 0 bases and the J gene lost 5 bases, with 4 bases spanning the gap. This CDR3 is 12 amino acids long. CDR3 protein: CASSLEYTEAFF. The CDR3 DNA reads TGTGCCAGCAGCTTAGAGTATACTGAAGCTTTCTTT.

The chain is built from TRBV14 and TRBJ2-3; D is perhaps TRBD2 (6 bases). The CDR3 is 13 residues long. The V end lost 1 base, the J end lost 4 bases, and 6 bases lay between the germline ends. Per germline, CDR1 SGHDN and CDR2 FVKESK. The CDR3 DNA reads TGTGCCAGCAGCCAAGGGGGGGCAGATACGCAGTATTTT. Translating gives CASSQGGADTQYF.

This rearrangement joins TRBV7-2 to TRBJ2-1; 13 bases are shared with TRBD2. The germline gives CDR1 SGHTA, CDR2 FQGNSA. This CDR3 has 15 residues. J gave up 9 bases and V 1 base, and 3 bases lay outside the gene matches. The CDR3 sequence is CASSLELAGGGEQFF. CDR3 bases: TGTGCCAGCAGCTTAGAACTAGCGGGAGGGGGTGAGCAGTTCTTC.

The chain combines TRBV5-1 with TRBJ2-2; the match to TRBD1 covers 7 bases. CDR3 length equals 16 residues. Unmatched junction bases numbered 7, after V lost 0 bases and J lost 5 bases. The germline V gene has CDR1 SGHRS and CDR2 YFSETQ. The CDR3 loop is CASSLVGGSATGELFF. The CDR3 nucleotides read TGCGCCAGCAGCTTGGTAGGGGGCAGCGCAACCGGGGAGCTGTTTTTT.

This chain links TRBV4-2 with TRBJ2-1, with TRBD2 identical over 11 bases. Germline trimming cut 0 bases from V and 7 bases from J; bases unmatched to any gene: 17. CDR1 and CDR2 (germline): LGHNA, YNFKEQ. The CDR3 is made up of 20 amino acids. The DNA of the CDR3 is TGTGCCAGCAGCCAAGACAGCATTAGCGGGGGGGCCTTAGGTAGGAATGAGCAGTTCTTC. Translation: CASSQDSISGGALGRNEQFF.

This chain links TRBV9 with TRBJ2-1; the D gene is possibly TRBD2 (5 bases). Germline CDR1 SGDLS, CDR2 YYNGEE. The CDR3 has 15 residues. V was trimmed by 0 bases and J by 6 bases, leaving 13 bases between them. CDR3: CASSVAPDWGNEQFF. The CDR3 DNA is TGTGCCAGCAGCGTAGCTCCGGACTGGGGCAATGAGCAGTTCTTC.

The chain is built from TRBV5-1 and TRBJ2-7; no clear D gene. From germline, CDR1 is SGHRS and CDR2 YFSETQ. V was cut by 5 bases and J by 4 bases, with 13 bases left in between. The CDR3 covers 13 residues. This chain's CDR3 is CASSVRNGYEQYF. Written as DNA, the CDR3 is TGCGCCAGCAGTGTACGGAACGGGTACGAGCAGTACTTC.

This rearrangement joins TRBV6-6 to TRBJ2-1; 10 positions agree with TRBD2. This CDR3 is built from 14 residues. Germline trimming cut 6 bases from V and 5 bases from J; bases unmatched to any gene: 4. Germline V lookup: CDR1 MNHNY, CDR2 SVGAGI (reference sequence). Here the CDR3 DNA reads TGTGCCAGCAGGACTAGCGGGTCCAACAATGAGCAGTTCTTC. The encoded protein is CASRTSGSNNEQFF.

CDR3 amino acids: CASSPIGGGNSPLHF. The CDR3 region has the DNA TGTGCCAGCAGTCCAATAGGCGGGGGTAATTCACCCCTCCACTTT. The chain is built from TRBV6-5 and TRBJ1-6; D is perhaps TRBD1 (5 bases). The CDR3 consists of 15 residues. V was cut by 5 bases and J by 6 bases, with 14 bases left in between. Germline V gene data show CDR1 as MNHEY and CDR2 as SVGAGI.

Comment on this clone: An end of the junction differs from the germline gene, which may be a read error. This chain joins TRBV11-2 and TRBJ1-1; TRBD1 matches at 7 bases. This CDR3 is built from 15 residues. Germline loops: CDR1 SGHAT, CDR2 FQNNGV. CDR3 residues: CASSVDRDNFDEAFF. The CDR3 DNA reads as TGTGCCAGCAGCGTAGACAGGGACAATTTTGATGAAGCTTTCTTT. The full variable domain, its missing parts supplied by reference TRBV11-2 and TRBJ1-1, is EAGVAQSPRYKIIEKRQSVAFWCNPISGHATLYWYQQILGQGPKLLIQFQNNGVVDDSQLPKDRFSAERLKGVDSTLKIQPAKLEDSAVYLCASSVDRDNFDEAFFGQGTRLTVV.

The chain recombines TRBV2 with TRBJ2-5; D is ambiguous. The CDR3 spans 13 residues. Trimming pared 4 bases from V and 1 base from J, leaving 7 bases between. The V gene's germline CDR1 is SNHLY and CDR2 FYNNEI. CDR3 amino acids: CASSGRLQETQYF. The CDR3 nucleotides are TGTGCCAGCAGTGGGCGGCTCCAAGAGACCCAGTACTTC.

The chain combines TRBV14 with TRBJ2-5, with a weak D call TRBD1 (6 bases). Per the germline V gene, CDR1 is SGHDN and CDR2 is FVKESK. The CDR3 contains 15 residues. V lost 4 bases to trimming and J lost 5 bases, with 17 bases between them. DNA for the CDR3: TGTGCCAGCAGCCTCCGGGACAAGGCGTGGGAGACCCAGTACTTC. This sequence encodes CASSLRDKAWETQYF.

The chain recombines TRBV4-3 with TRBJ1-2; D not resolved. CDR1 and CDR2 (germline): LGHNA, YSLEER. The ends were cut back, 4 bases at V and 3 bases at J, with 9 bases in the middle. The CDR3 contains 13 residues. The DNA for the CDR3 is TGCGCCAGCAGCCCTGGGAGGGACTATGGCTACACCTTC. Its translation: CASSPGRDYGYTF.

The chain combines TRBV5-5 with TRBJ2-7; D is perhaps TRBD2 (6 bases). Germline assignment: CDR1 SGHKS and CDR2 YYEKEE (reference sequence). CDR3 length equals 15 residues. V lost 3 bases, J lost 4 bases, and 17 bases lay in between. CDR3 region: CASSSAGVADYEQYF. The DNA for the CDR3 is TGTGCCAGCAGCTCTGCCGGCGTAGCGGATTACGAGCAGTACTTC.

The chain has TRBV9 and TRBJ2-1, with 7 nucleotides matching TRBD2. The CDR3 consists of 16 residues. V was pared by 0 bases and J by 0 bases, with 3 bases of the junction left unmatched. Germline V lookup: CDR1 SGDLS, CDR2 YYNGEE. This CDR3 is CASSVGPGGSYNEQFF. CDR3 DNA sequence: TGTGCCAGCAGCGTAGGACCGGGGGGCTCCTACAATGAGCAGTTCTTC.

This clone was observed a few times. The rearrangement joins TRBV7-9 to TRBJ1-6; D unresolved. V lost 3 bases, J lost 6 bases, and 3 bases lay in between. CDR1 SEHNR and CDR2 FQNEAQ come from the germline V gene (reference sequence). The CDR3 is made up of 12 amino acids. The CDR3 DNA reads as TGTGCCAGCAGCTTTCGTAATTCACCCCTCCACTTT. Amino acid sequence: CASSFRNSPLHF.

V gene TRBV11-2 combines with J gene TRBJ1-3, with TRBD1 matching over 8 bases. Germline-derived CDR1 and CDR2 are SGHAT and FQNNGV. The CDR3 is 15 amino acids. Losses at the gene ends were 3 bases for V and 4 bases for J; bases not matched to a gene: 5. In DNA form, the CDR3 reads TGTGCCAGCAGCTTCGAACAGGGGGTAGGAAACACCATATATTTT. It encodes CASSFEQGVGNTIYF.

The chain has TRBV18 and TRBJ1-6; D gene unclear. V lost 3 bases and J lost 3, with 9 bases in between. This CDR3 spans 15 amino acids. Germline V gene lookup returns CDR1 KGHSH and CDR2 LQKENI. This chain's CDR3 is CASSPRRDYNSPLHF. CDR3 in DNA: TGTGCCAGCTCACCTCGGAGGGACTATAATTCACCCCTCCACTTT.

J is TRBJ2-1 and V is TRBV11-2, with D maybe TRBD1 (6 bases). CDR3 size: 14 residues. The ends were cut back, 1 base at V and 4 bases at J, with 8 bases in the middle. Germline values: CDR1 SGHAT, CDR2 FQNNGV. The chain's CDR3 is CASSLGTVYNEQFF. The CDR3 bases are TGTGCCAGCAGCTTAGGGACAGTTTACAATGAGCAGTTCTTC.

The chain couples TRBV4-1 to TRBJ2-1, with D perhaps matching TRBD1 (7 bases). The CDR3 is 16 residues long. Germline V gene data show CDR1 as MGHRA and CDR2 as YSYEKL. With 3 bases removed from V and 1 base from J, the gap between germline ends came to 13 bases. The CDR3 DNA is TGCGCCAGCAGCCATGCAGGGGGGATGTCCTACAATGAGCAGTTCTTC. Amino acids: CASSHAGGMSYNEQFF.

The chain combines TRBV10-2 with TRBJ2-7; TRBD2 matches at 7 bases. The V gene end was trimmed by 0 bases and the J gene end by 2 bases; junction bases not matched to a gene: 4. The CDR3 loop spans 15 amino acids. CDR1 WSHSY and CDR2 SAAADI come from the germline V gene. The CDR3 nucleotides read TGCGCCAGCAGTGAGTCCGTGGGAGGGCCCTACGAGCAGTACTTC. It yields the protein CASSESVGGPYEQYF.

This clone occurred a few times. The chain couples TRBV10-1 to TRBJ2-1, with 13 bases identical to TRBD2. The CDR3 contains 14 residues. V lost 5 bases, J lost 6 bases, and 1 base stayed unmatched. CDR1 and CDR2 (germline): WNHNN, SYGVQD (reference sequence). CDR3 in amino acids: CASSRTSGGNEQFF. Written as DNA, the CDR3 is TGCGCCAGCAGTCGGACTAGCGGGGGCAATGAGCAGTTCTTC.

This clone showed up just once. The chain uses TRBV11-2 and TRBJ2-5, with D unresolved. Trimming removed 2 bases at V and 2 bases at J, with 9 bases between. The CDR3 runs 14 residues. Germline assignment: CDR1 SGHAT and CDR2 FQNNGV. Here the CDR3 reads CASSLWSGQETQYF. CDR3 coding DNA: TGTGCCAGCAGCTTATGGTCAGGACAAGAGACCCAGTACTTC.

J is TRBJ2-7 and V is TRBV9; 13 bases fit TRBD2. Germline CDR1 reads SGDLS; CDR2 reads YYNGEE. The CDR3 is 15 amino acids. V dropped 4 bases and J dropped 4; count of bases not matched to a gene: 5. The DNA for the CDR3 is TGTGCCAGCAGCACGGGACTAGCGGGGTGGTACGAGCAGTACTTC. The encoded protein is CASSTGLAGWYEQYF.